This T cell receptor beta chain came from a study of response to subunit inactivated influenza vaccine. Findings and caveats of the study: Authors suggested few new T cells are recruited by each seasonal influenza vaccination.

This CDR3 is built from 14 residues. Germline V gives CDR1 SQVTM, CDR2 ANQGSEA. Trimming cost V 2 bases and J 4 bases; bases outside gene matches: 5. In its sample, this clonotype was seen many times. The target antigen is unknown. One entry per CDR3 protein, called by TCRdb with MiXCR from the RT-PCR reads. The sample lists more than 400,000 distinct CDR3 sequences; about 7.2% were seen once. The source of this sequence is a man between 50 and 75 years old who received an inactivated influenza vaccine. This chain uses TRBV29-1 with TRBJ2-5, with 9 nucleotides matching TRBD1. The sample here was PBMCs from blood, taken less than 30 months after vaccination. CDR3 amino acids: CSVEFRDRVETQYF. CDR3 nucleotides: TGCAGCGTTGAATTCAGGGACAGGGTAGAGACCCAGTACTTC.